The 31 T cell receptor beta chains listed next were all sequenced from one sample in a study of glioma-infiltrating T cells. Using RNA template, CDR3s of TCR alpha and beta were amplified with iRepertoire arm-PCR. A single record per CDR3 protein comes from TCRdb applying MiXCR to the multiplex PCR reads. The sample includes about 99,000 distinct CDR3 sequences, 29% of them seen just once. Material for sequencing was glioma tissue, nonneoplastic brain tissue, or PBMCs (not recorded which). These receptors all stem from a human donor with low-grade glioma or glioblastoma, undergoing nonglioma brain surgery, or in good health (not recorded which).

This clonotype was counted ten times or more. The V and J genes are TRBV27 and TRBJ2-3, with 8 bases fitting TRBD2. Unmatched junction bases numbered 9, after V lost 7 bases and J lost 0 bases. Germline V gene sequence: CDR1 MNHEY, CDR2 SMNVEV (reference sequence). The CDR3 contains 16 residues. Here the CDR3 DNA reads TGTGCCAGCAATTCCCTTAGCGGGGTAAGCACAGATACGCAGTATTTT. Its translation: CASNSLSGVSTDTQYF.

This clonotype was counted at least ten times. J is TRBJ1-2 and V is TRBV6-1, with a tentative D call TRBD1 (5 bases). Trimming removed 7 bases from V and 1 base from J, with 16 bases in between. Germline V lookup: CDR1 MNHNS, CDR2 SASEGT. The CDR3 is 15 amino acids. For the CDR3, the DNA is TGTGCCAGCAAGCGAGATGCGGGGCTTAACTATGGCTACACCTTC. It specifies CASKRDAGLNYGYTF.

The V gene is TRBV5-4, the J gene TRBJ2-3; 12 bases match TRBD2. The CDR3 totals 17 residues. Germline-derived CDR1 and CDR2 are SGHNT and YYREEE (reference sequence). V shed 3 bases, J shed 0 bases, and the junction held 5 bases outside the gene matches. Written as DNA, the CDR3 is TGTGCCAGCAGCTCGCTAGCGGGGGGGATTAGCACAGATACGCAGTATTTT. Its translation: CASSSLAGGISTDTQYF.

This clonotype was observed many times. The CDR3 DNA is TGTGCCAGCAGTTCCAGGGCAGGTGGGAACACTGAAGCTTTCTTT. Translating gives CASSSRAGGNTEAFF. V gene TRBV27 combines with J gene TRBJ1-1; TRBD1 is a possible D gene (5 bases). This CDR3 has 15 amino acids. V was cut by 4 bases and J by 1 base, with 13 bases left in between. The V gene's germline CDR1 is MNHEY and CDR2 SMNVEV (reference sequence).

V usage is TRBV6-1 and J usage is TRBJ2-7, with no clear D. The CDR3 spans 12 residues. Germline CDR1 reads MNHNS; CDR2 reads SASEGT. V was clipped by 6 bases and J by 0 bases, with 6 bases between them. CDR3 loop: CASRDHSYEQYF. The CDR3 DNA follows: TGTGCCAGCAGGGACCACTCCTACGAGCAGTACTTC.

The rearrangement uses TRBV6-2 or TRBV6-3 and TRBJ2-7; tentative D call: TRBD1 (7 bases). CDR1 MNHEY and CDR2 SVGEGT come from the germline V gene. The V and J ends lost 7 bases and 7 bases respectively, with 17 bases between them. The CDR3 is made up of 13 amino acids. This chain's CDR3 is CASIPEGAGEQYF. The CDR3 coding sequence is TGTGCCAGCATCCCGGAGGGGGCGGGTGAGCAGTACTTC.

This clonotype came up many times. V and J are TRBV6-1 and TRBJ2-5; perhaps TRBD1 as D (5 bases). The CDR3 extends over 13 amino acids. Germline values: CDR1 MNHNS, CDR2 SASEGT. The V and J ends lost 5 bases and 1 base respectively, with 8 bases between them. CDR3 sequence (DNA): TGTGCCAGCAGTAGACAGCTCCAAGAGACCCAGTACTTC. Translating it yields CASSRQLQETQYF.

This chain connects TRBV12-3 or TRBV12-4 to TRBJ2-1; 10 nucleotides match TRBD2. J gave up 6 bases and V 3 bases, and 5 bases lay outside the gene matches. The CDR3 has 15 residues. CDR3 sequence reads: CASSFQTSGFNEQFF. The CDR3 nucleotides read TGTGCCAGCAGTTTTCAGACTAGCGGGTTCAATGAGCAGTTCTTC.

Notes on this clonotype: Just one base apart from a much larger clone, this may be a read error. The chain carries TRBV6-1 and TRBJ2-1; D not certain. The CDR3 contains 15 residues. CDR1 and CDR2 from the germline V gene are MNHNS and SASEGT. The CDR3 spells CASSEALHSVDEQSF. The CDR3 coding sequence is TGTGCCAGCAGTGAAGCGCTTCACTCGGTCGATGAGCAGTCCTTC.

The CDR3 DNA sequence: TGCAGTGCTAGAGGTTGGCGACTAGCCCCCCAGTTCTTC. Translation gives CSARGWRLAPQFF. The chain combines TRBV20-1 with TRBJ2-1; 7 bases line up with TRBD2. Germline CDR1 DFQATT, CDR2 SNEGSKA (reference sequence). The CDR3 consists of 13 residues. J was trimmed by 13 bases and V by 1 base; bases with no gene match: 10.

This clonotype was recorded at least ten times. The chain combines TRBV3-1 with TRBJ1-2; D not certain. Trimming stripped 4 bases from V and 4 bases from J, with 10 bases between. Germline CDR1 reads LGHDT; CDR2 reads YNNKEL (reference sequence). The CDR3 totals 13 residues. As DNA, the CDR3 is TGTGCCAGCAGCCTCCGGACGAGCTATGGCTACACCTTC. This gives the protein CASSLRTSYGYTF.

This clonotype was counted between two and nine times. V usage is TRBV10-3 and J usage is TRBJ1-2, with D tentatively TRBD1 (5 bases). The CDR3 runs 14 residues. From germline, CDR1 is ENHRY and CDR2 SYGVKD. Trimming pared 3 bases from V and 4 bases from J, leaving 12 bases between. The CDR3 DNA reads as TGTGCCATCAGTGAACAGGTCCCGCCCTATGGCTACACCTTC. Translating gives CAISEQVPPYGYTF.

Here the CDR3 reads CAWSVLRYGYTF. DNA of the CDR3: TGTGCCTGGAGTGTACTCCGCTATGGCTACACCTTC. This rearrangement joins TRBV30 to TRBJ1-2; the D is unclear. The V end lost 0 bases, the J end lost 4 bases, and 6 bases lay between the germline ends. The CDR3 length is 12 residues. Per the germline V gene, CDR1 is GTSNPN and CDR2 is SVGIG (reference sequence).

As regards this clonotype: A much larger clone differs from this one at a single base, so this may be a read error. The rearrangement uses TRBV6-4 and TRBJ2-3, with TRBD2 matching 10 bases. From germline, CDR1 is MRHNA and CDR2 SNTAGT. The CDR3 is 17 amino acids. Unmatched junction bases numbered 10, after V lost 2 bases and J lost 5 bases. The CDR3 nucleotides are TGTGCCAGCAGTGACCACCCCGCTAGCGGGGGTAGAGATACGCAGTATTTT. Protein sequence: CASSDHPASGGRDTQYF.

About this clonotype itself: Just one base apart from a much larger clone, this may be a read error. The V gene is TRBV20-1, the J gene TRBJ2-7; 8 bases map to TRBD1. The CDR3 extends over 14 amino acids. Germline CDR1 DFQATT, CDR2 SNEGSKA (reference sequence). CDR3 DNA: TGCAGTGCTACTGACAGGGGCGTAAGGTACGAGCAGTGCTTC. It translates to CSATDRGVRYEQCF.

This clonotype was seen repeatedly, ten times or more. In DNA, the CDR3 is TGTGCCAGCAGTTTCCCGACAGGGAGTTACGAGCAGTACTTC. Encoded protein: CASSFPTGSYEQYF. The V and J genes are TRBV6-2 or TRBV6-3 and TRBJ2-7; 7 bases agree with TRBD1. Germline CDR1 is MNHEY and CDR2 is SVGEGT. J lost 4 bases, V lost 4 bases, and 7 bases had no gene match. This CDR3 is 14 amino acids long.

This clonotype turned up a few times. V is TRBV4-1 and J is TRBJ1-1, with 7 bases aligning to TRBD1. Looked up from germline, CDR1 is MGHRA and CDR2 is YSYEKL. The CDR3 spans 15 residues. With V trimmed by 2 bases and J by 3 bases, 6 bases remained unmatched. CDR3 nucleotides: TGCGCCAGCAGCCAATACCCGGGACAGCACACTGAAGCTTTCTTT. It encodes CASSQYPGQHTEAFF.

This clonotype was observed many times. J is TRBJ2-7 and V is TRBV27; D possibly corresponds to TRBD1 (6 bases). CDR3 size: 13 residues. V was pared by 7 bases and J by 5 bases, with 15 bases between. Germline-derived CDR1 and CDR2 are MNHEY and SMNVEV (reference sequence). The chain's CDR3 is CASTGQGFHEQYF. Written as DNA, the CDR3 is TGTGCCAGCACCGGCCAGGGGTTCCACGAGCAGTACTTC.

On this clonotype: This may be a read error: a much more frequent sequence differs by one nucleotide. The V and J genes are TRBV28 and TRBJ1-3; no clear D gene. V lost 7 bases to trimming and J lost 2 bases, with 15 bases between them. This CDR3 is built from 15 residues. Per germline, CDR1 MDHEN and CDR2 SYDVKM. CDR3 in DNA: TGTGCCAGCATTCCCGACCAGAGGACTGGAAACACCATATATTTT. Translating it yields CASIPDQRTGNTIYF.

The chain carries TRBV3-1 and TRBJ1-1; D unresolved. Trimming stripped 6 bases from V and 7 bases from J, with 15 bases between. The CDR3 totals 13 residues. CDR1 and CDR2 (germline): LGHDT, YNNKEL (reference sequence). CDR3 amino acids: CASRLGRIYEAFF. The CDR3, as DNA: TGTGCCAGCAGGTTGGGCCGTATCTATGAAGCTTTCTTT.

This sequence joins TRBV20-1 and TRBJ1-4; D not resolved. The V end lost 4 bases, the J end lost 4 bases, and 13 bases lay between the germline ends. This CDR3 comprises 14 residues. Germline V gene data show CDR1 as DFQATT and CDR2 as SNEGSKA (reference sequence). CDR3 DNA: TGCAGTGCTATCTTCGAGGTCAGTAATGAAAAACTGTTTTTT. Its translation: CSAIFEVSNEKLFF.

Many counts were recorded for this clonotype. This rearrangement joins TRBV20-1 to TRBJ1-2; D possibly corresponds to TRBD1 (5 bases). The germline V gene has CDR1 DFQATT and CDR2 SNEGSKA (reference sequence). The CDR3 contains 12 residues. V shed 3 bases and J shed 4 bases, with 9 bases lying between them. The CDR3 sequence: CSASKGLYGYTF. The CDR3 DNA reads as TGCAGTGCTAGCAAGGGACTCTATGGCTACACCTTC.

This clonotype was seen a handful of times. The V call is TRBV4-3, the J call TRBJ2-7; D gene ambiguous. With 3 bases removed from V and 6 bases from J, the gap between germline ends came to 15 bases. CDR3 size: 14 residues. Germline V gene lookup returns CDR1 LGHNA and CDR2 YSLEER. CDR3: CASSHEDRVGEQYF. CDR3 coding DNA: TGCGCCAGCAGCCATGAAGATAGGGTCGGCGAGCAGTACTTC.

Ten or more counts support this clonotype. The J gene is TRBJ1-1, the V gene TRBV4-2, with D maybe TRBD1 (5 bases). Per germline, CDR1 LGHNA and CDR2 YNFKEQ. Trimming cost V 8 bases and J 7 bases, with 17 bases left between them. CDR3 size: 13 residues. For the CDR3, the DNA is TGTGCCAGCTCCCGGGGGTGGGAAAATGAAGCTTTCTTT. Amino acids: CASSRGWENEAFF.

The rearrangement joins TRBV4-3 to TRBJ2-5; D ambiguous. The germline V gene encodes CDR1 LGHNA and CDR2 YSLEER. Trimming stripped 3 bases from V and 1 base from J, with 3 bases between. The CDR3 spans 12 residues. Here the CDR3 DNA reads TGCGCCAGCAGCCAGGGCCAAGAGACCCAGTACTTC. Residues: CASSQGQETQYF.

This clonotype was counted only a few times. The junction shows a germline mismatch at one end, possibly a read error. The chain recombines TRBV5-1 with TRBJ1-3, with 7 bases identical to TRBD1. Germline V lookup: CDR1 SGHRS, CDR2 YFSETQ. This CDR3 contains 14 residues. This chain's CDR3 is CASSTSGTANTMYF. CDR3 nucleotides: TGCGCCAGCAGCACGTCCGGGACAGCAAACACCATGTATTTT.

The chain carries TRBV19 and TRBJ1-1; 12 positions match TRBD1. The V gene's germline CDR1 is LNHDA and CDR2 SQIVND (reference sequence). J was trimmed by 0 bases and V by 5 bases; bases with no gene match: 19. The length of the CDR3 is 21 residues. In DNA form, the CDR3 reads TGTGCCAGTAGTCGACCCCGGGGACAGGGGGCGATTTGGTCCATGAACACTGAAGCTTTCTTT. Translating it yields CASSRPRGQGAIWSMNTEAFF.

In its sample, this clonotype was seen many times. A much larger clone lies a single base off, so this may be a read error. The chain recombines TRBV6-2 or TRBV6-3 with TRBJ1-5; unclear D gene. The germline V gene encodes CDR1 MNHEY and CDR2 SVGEGT. Between the trimmed V and J ends, which lost 0 bases and 6 bases, there was a span of 3 bases. The CDR3 length is 12 residues. CDR3 coding DNA: TGTGCCAGCAGTTACTCGGGTCAGCCCCAGCATTTT. Translating gives CASSYSGQPQHF.

Regarding this clonotype: A much larger clone differs by one base, so this may be a read error. The chain recombines TRBV12-3 or TRBV12-4 with TRBJ1-2, with D possibly TRBD1 on 6 matching bases. CDR3 length: 14 amino acids. The CDR3 reads CAGRTGTTYYGYTF. CDR3 coding DNA: TGTGCCGGCAGGACCGGGACAACCTACTATGGCTACACCTTC.

This clonotype has a handful of counts. Relative to the germline gene, one junction end is altered; a read error may explain this. The rearrangement uses TRBV28 and TRBJ1-5; 7 positions match TRBD1. The CDR3 sequence is 13 residues long. Germline V gene data show CDR1 as MDHEN and CDR2 as SYDVKM. DNA of the CDR3: TGTGCCAGCAGTTTAGGGACAGCCGGGGTCCGGGGTTTT. Protein sequence: CASSLGTAGVRGF.

This clonotype was counted ten times or more. This chain joins TRBV15 and TRBJ1-2; 7 bases fit TRBD1. The ends lost 5 bases at V and 2 bases at J; junction bases unmatched: 5. The CDR3 totals 14 residues. In germline, CDR1 is LNHNV, CDR2 YYDKDF (reference sequence). CDR3 bases: TGTGCCACCAGCCCAACAGGGGACAACTATGGCTACACCTTC. It translates to CATSPTGDNYGYTF.